This is a list of T cell receptor beta chains from one sample in a study of T-cell memory formation after mild COVID-19. Via MiXCR, TCRdb re-called the 5' RACE reads, giving one row per CDR3 protein. The table lists some 50,000 distinct CDR3 sequences, around 12% of them singletons, with around 26% in the top ten. What was sequenced was PBMCs or a T cell subset sorted from them (not recorded which). These receptors were collected from a young man who had mild COVID-19 (a few samples of this study predate the infection). Cell type and time point are not known. CDR3s include the opening cysteine and the closing phenylalanine or tryptophan. A D gene is named only where the DNA matches it firmly. Size is omitted from some rows. Given values are once, few, many or a class for expanded clones.

>TRBJ2-5|TRBV6-2/TRBV6-3|many|.
CASSKRDFWGETQYF
TGTGCCAGCAGCAAGAGGGATTTCTGGGGGGAGACCCAGTACTTC
>TRBJ2-3|TRBV10-3|many|.
CAISPGAADTQYF
TGTGCCATCAGCCCAGGCGCGGCTGATACGCAGTATTTT
>TRBJ2-7|TRBV20-1|few|.
CSARAGAAYEQYF
TGCAGTGCTAGAGCGGGAGCAGCCTACGAGCAGTACTTC
>TRBJ2-3|TRBV7-9|.|TRBD2
CASSFGTSGGTDTQYF
TGTGCCAGCAGCTTTGGGACTAGCGGGGGCACAGATACGCAGTATTTT
>TRBJ1-6|TRBV5-1|few|.
CASSHRERNSPLHF
TGCGCCAGCAGCCACAGGGAAAGGAATTCACCCCTCCACTTT
>TRBJ2-5|TRBV6-5|few|.
CASSYSPGETQYF
TGTGCCAGCAGTTACTCTCCGGGAGAGACCCAGTACTTC
>TRBJ1-5|TRBV7-9|many|.
CASSLQGNQPQHF
TGTGCCAGCAGCTTACAGGGCAATCAGCCCCAGCATTTT
>TRBJ2-1|TRBV10-1|.|.
CASSESVSGLNEQFF
TGCGCCAGCAGTGAGTCGGTTTCCGGGCTCAATGAGCAGTTCTTC
>TRBJ2-2|TRBV5-1|many|TRBD1
CASSSRTGATGELFF
TGCGCCAGCAGCTCGAGGACAGGGGCCACCGGGGAGCTGTTTTTT
>TRBJ2-1|TRBV15|many|.
CATSRDRRPNNEQFF
TGTGCCACCAGCAGAGATAGGCGCCCAAACAATGAGCAGTTCTTC
>TRBJ2-5|TRBV20-1|.|.
CSAPGGGETQYF
TGCAGTGCTCCTGGAGGGGGGGAGACCCAGTACTTC
>TRBJ2-3|TRBV9|.|TRBD2
CASSPLSGEVITQYF
TGTGCCAGCAGCCCCCTCAGCGGGGAGGTCATTACGCAGTATTTT
>TRBJ1-5|TRBV6-2/TRBV6-3|many|.
CASPKMPLDLYSNQPQHF
TGTGCCAGCCCCAAGATGCCCCTGGACCTTTATAGCAATCAGCCCCAGCATTTT
>TRBJ2-1|TRBV5-1|many|.
CASSLLPTRRNEQFF
TGCGCCAGCAGCTTGCTCCCGACCCGGAGGAATGAGCAGTTCTTC
>TRBJ2-3|TRBV5-1|.|.
CASSSQTDRADTQYF
TGCGCCAGCAGCTCCCAAACGGACAGAGCCGATACGCAGTATTTT
>TRBJ1-5|TRBV20-1|many|TRBD1
CSFGTENQPQHF
TGCAGCTTCGGGACAGAGAATCAGCCCCAGCATTTT
>TRBJ2-2|TRBV28|few|.
CASSLLGGNTGELFF
TGTGCCAGCAGTTTACTAGGGGGAAACACCGGGGAGCTGTTTTTT
>TRBJ2-1|TRBV19|.|.
CASSNLGNEQFF
TGTGCCAGTAGTAATCTTGGGAATGAGCAGTTCTTC
>TRBJ2-3|TRBV7-6|many|.
CASSLAYTDTQYF
TGTGCCAGCAGCTTGGCTTACACAGATACGCAGTATTTT
>TRBJ2-3|TRBV3-1|few|.
CASSPNRGINIDTQYF
TGTGCCAGCAGCCCGAACCGGGGAATTAATATAGATACGCAGTATTTT
>TRBJ1-1|TRBV5-1|many|.
CASSSGHSNTEAFF
TGCGCCAGCAGCTCTGGACACTCGAACACTGAAGCTTTCTTT
>TRBJ1-1|TRBV7-9|many|.
CASSLTDKNTEAFF
TGTGCCAGCAGCTTAACAGACAAGAACACTGAAGCTTTCTTT
>TRBJ1-2|TRBV7-9|.|.
CASSNAPLTGPRGYTF
TGTGCCAGCAGCAACGCGCCCCTAACAGGGCCGCGGGGCTACACCTTC
>TRBJ2-3|TRBV4-1|few|TRBD2
CASSQESGGPDTQYF
TGCGCCAGCAGCCAAGAAAGCGGGGGGCCAGATACGCAGTATTTT
>TRBJ2-5|TRBV27|.|.
CASSSLGTQYF
TGTGCCAGCAGTTCCCTTGGGACCCAGTACTTC
>TRBJ2-7|TRBV7-2|few|.
CASSAFRDGLGQQYF
TGTGCCAGCAGCGCATTCCGGGACGGCCTGGGACAGCAGTACTTC
>TRBJ2-5|TRBV24-1|many|.
CATSDFPSPHRETQYF
TGTGCCACCAGTGATTTCCCAAGCCCCCATCGGGAGACCCAGTACTTC
>TRBJ1-2|TRBV6-5|.|.
CASSYSSKNYGYTF
TGTGCCAGCAGTTACTCGTCCAAGAACTATGGCTACACCTTC
>TRBJ2-7|TRBV10-1|.|.
CASSRDTYEQYF
TGCGCCAGCAGTAGAGACACCTACGAGCAGTACTTC
>TRBJ1-2|TRBV18|few|TRBD1
CASFAGDRSYGYTF
TGTGCCAGCTTCGCCGGGGACAGGTCCTATGGCTACACCTTC
>TRBJ1-2|TRBV6-5|few|TRBD1
CASTDPGQFYGYTF
TGTGCCAGCACCGACCCGGGACAGTTCTATGGCTACACCTTC
>TRBJ2-3|TRBV7-2|many|.
CASSLTTPGSDTQYF
TGTGCCAGCAGCTTGACTACCCCCGGATCAGATACGCAGTATTTT
>TRBJ1-3|TRBV7-9|few|.
CASSSSGSGNTIYF
TGTGCCAGCAGCTCATCAGGGTCGGGAAACACCATATATTTT
>TRBJ2-3|TRBV4-1|few|.
CASSRTESDTQYF
TGCGCCAGCAGCCGAACAGAGTCAGATACGCAGTATTTT
>TRBJ1-2|TRBV7-9|few|.
CASSATRDTSNYGYTF
TGTGCCAGCAGCGCTACACGGGACACCTCTAACTATGGCTACACCTTC
>TRBJ1-1|TRBV12-3/TRBV12-4|.|TRBD1
CASSANPGQGAGGEAFF
TGTGCCAGCAGCGCCAATCCGGGACAGGGGGCCGGGGGTGAAGCTTTCTTT